This passage covers 9 T cell receptor beta chains from one sample sequenced in a study of regulatory T cells in long-lasting Graves disease (dated by TCRdb to about 2021). According to the study, the label for this sample's time point signals: newly diagnosed GD, antithyroid drugs for less than 3 months. For both TCR sequencing and RNA sequencing, RNA was extracted from PBMCs in TRIzol. The method behind the library was multiplex PCR. Sequencing was carried out with an Illumina HiSeq 4000. iRepertoire HTBI primers and Arm-PCR amplification of CDR3 regions were used to construct TCR beta libraries. TCRdb itself trimmed the public reads at Q25 with fastp, ran MiXCR and retained productive beta chains. Every CDR3 protein is listed once, alongside the most common genes and DNA of its rows. The sample table lists around 500,000 distinct CDR3 sequences, more than 10% of them with a count of one. Roughly 9.3% of the sample is in the top ten clones.

These data also formed part of another study, on T cells in Graves' hyperthyroidism and ophthalmopathy.

The sequencing here drew on peripheral blood mononuclear cells (PBMCs), taken at new diagnosis, from a patient treated with antithyroid drugs. All receptors derive from a young woman with Graves disease. Donor details come from another sample of the same person, matched by shared clones.

This chain links TRBV6-2 or TRBV6-3 with TRBJ1-2; no reliable D call. Germline values: CDR1 MNHEY, CDR2 SVGEGT. The CDR3 consists of 16 residues. Trimming pared 0 bases from V and 2 bases from J, leaving 13 bases between. The CDR3, as DNA: TGTGCCAGCAGTTACTCTTCGCGGAACCCCAACTATGGCTACACCTTC. Translation gives CASSYSSRNPNYGYTF.

This clonotype was picked up a small number of times. J is TRBJ1-2 and V is TRBV6-2 or TRBV6-3; D is uncertain. Trimming cost V 8 bases and J 0 bases, with 10 bases left between them. This CDR3 comprises 13 residues. From germline, CDR1 is MNHEY and CDR2 SVGEGT. The chain's CDR3 is CASQRPTNYGYTF. The CDR3, as DNA: TGTGCCAGCCAAAGACCAACTAACTATGGCTACACCTTC.

This clonotype has only a few counts. The chain employs TRBV2 and TRBJ1-4; D uncertain. The CDR3 loop spans 15 amino acids. From germline, CDR1 is SNHLY and CDR2 FYNNEI. Trimming removed 8 bases from V and 0 bases from J, with 13 bases in between. As DNA, the CDR3 is TGTGCCAGCGACCGCCACGGGGCAACTAATGAAAAACTGTTTTTT. Residues: CASDRHGATNEKLFF.

This clonotype was seen repeatedly, ten times or more. V and J are TRBV2 and TRBJ2-5, with D possibly TRBD1 on 6 matching bases. CDR3 length equals 16 residues. V lost 5 bases to trimming and J lost 5 bases, with 21 bases between them. Germline V gives CDR1 SNHLY, CDR2 FYNNEI. This CDR3 is CASSKTTGPKGETQYF. CDR3 nucleotide sequence: TGTGCCAGCAGTAAAACCACAGGGCCTAAAGGGGAGACCCAGTACTTC.

This clonotype occurred many times. The rearrangement uses TRBV7-9 and TRBJ2-7; TRBD2 is a possible D gene (6 bases). The CDR3 runs to 12 residues. The V gene lost 4 bases and the J gene lost 6 bases, with 10 bases spanning the gap. Germline CDR1 reads SEHNR; CDR2 reads FQNEAQ (reference sequence). The CDR3 DNA reads as TGTGCCAGCAGCTCTAGCGAGCGCGAGCAGTACTTC. It codes for CASSSSEREQYF.

This clonotype was counted at least ten times. A read error may account for a junction end that differs from germline. The rearrangement links TRBV5-1 to TRBJ2-1, with TRBD2 as a possible D gene (5 bases). Germline assignment: CDR1 SGHRS and CDR2 YFSETQ. This CDR3 contains 15 residues. The CDR3 bases are TGTGCCAGCAGCTTGAGCCTAGCAGCCTACAATGAGCAGTTCTTC. This sequence encodes CASSLSLAAYNEQFF.

The chain recombines TRBV6-2 or TRBV6-3 with TRBJ2-1; the D is unclear. CDR1 and CDR2 (germline): MNHEY, SVGEGT. V was cut by 2 bases and J by 1 base, with 6 bases left in between. The CDR3 length is 14 residues. The CDR3 protein is CASSYERSYNEQFF. The CDR3 DNA reads TGTGCCAGCAGTTACGAGAGGTCCTACAATGAGCAGTTCTTC.

The table lists this clonotype with many counts. This rearrangement joins TRBV10-3 to TRBJ2-7; D gene unclear. The CDR3 is 14 amino acids. Trimming removed 0 bases from V and 1 base from J, with 7 bases in between. CDR1 ENHRY and CDR2 SYGVKD come from the germline V gene. CDR3 region: CAISESVGSYEQYF. The CDR3 bases are TGTGCCATCAGTGAGTCCGTAGGGTCCTACGAGCAGTACTTC.

This clonotype was detected only a few times. V is TRBV7-9 and J is TRBJ2-1; 12 bases fit TRBD2. Looked up from germline, CDR1 is SEHNR and CDR2 is FQNEAQ (reference sequence). The CDR3 totals 15 residues. J was trimmed by 7 bases and V by 4 bases; bases with no gene match: 5. The chain's CDR3 is CASSSWTSGINEQFF. The CDR3 nucleotides read TGTGCCAGCAGCTCCTGGACTAGCGGGATTAATGAGCAGTTCTTC.